Each of the 12 T cell receptor beta chains below was sequenced from the same sample in a study of T cell responses to AZD1222 COVID-19 vaccine (TCRdb year 2021). The time point label for this specimen denotes: about 28 days (+/-7) after the second vaccine dose. The receptor library was made with the immunoSEQ multiplex PCR assay. Sourced from immuneACCESS, this table was stored by TCRdb with only in-frame sequences that have V and J called. A share of the clones is absent; for the studies checked, an unresolved V gene accounts for under half, and the remainder has no known explanation. The sample includes approximately 93,000 clones, with about 88% observed a single time. 5% to 6.5% of the sample rests with the top ten. Sequencing used peripheral blood, obtained 28 days after the second AZD1222 dose. These receptors originate from an adult who received the AZD1222 COVID-19 vaccine.

The V gene is TRBV19, the J gene TRBJ1-1; TRBD1 aligns across 7 bases. The junction had 5 bases not matched to a gene; V was cut back by 4 bases and J by 3 bases. This CDR3 is built from 14 residues. The germline V gene has CDR1 LNHDA and CDR2 SQIVND (reference sequence). CDR3: CASSTYRGHTEAFF. In DNA form, the CDR3 reads TGTGCCAGTAGTACCTACAGGGGCCACACTGAAGCTTTCTTT.

This rearrangement joins TRBV5-4 to TRBJ1-2, with D possibly TRBD1 on 6 matching bases. Germline V gives CDR1 SGHNT, CDR2 YYREEE (reference sequence). The CDR3 has 15 residues. Trimming stripped 4 bases from V and 7 bases from J, with 20 bases between. The CDR3 sequence is CASSPGVSKGSGYTF. CDR3 DNA: TGTGCCAGCAGCCCAGGGGTTTCAAAAGGGAGTGGCTACACCTTC.

This chain connects TRBV2 to TRBJ1-1; D is unclear. Deletions cut 6 bases from V and 0 bases from J, with 11 bases between. This CDR3 contains 14 residues. The germline V gene has CDR1 SNHLY and CDR2 FYNNEI. CDR3 protein: CASRSQALNTEAFF. The CDR3 nucleotides read TGTGCCAGCAGGAGCCAGGCCTTGAACACTGAAGCTTTCTTT.

The chain joins TRBV3-1 (or the pseudogene TRBV3-2) to TRBJ1-2; D gene unclear. The germline V and J ends were trimmed by 3 bases and 8 bases, with 16 bases remaining between them. The V gene's germline CDR1 is LGHDT and CDR2 YNNKEL (reference sequence). The CDR3 covers 14 residues. The CDR3 region is CASSHYSYPGGYTF. In nucleotides, the CDR3 is TGTGCCAGCAGCCACTACAGCTACCCTGGGGGCTACACCTTC.

The V call is TRBV28, the J call TRBJ1-5; D uncertain. The CDR3 consists of 19 residues. With 3 bases removed from V and 0 bases from J, the gap between germline ends came to 21 bases. The germline V gene encodes CDR1 MDHEN and CDR2 SYDVKM. Here the CDR3 DNA reads TGTGCCAGCAGTTTGATAGAACTCTGGGAAGGTGGTAGCAATCAGCCCCAGCATTTT. It encodes CASSLIELWEGGSNQPQHF.

This chain links TRBV28 with TRBJ1-1, with D uncertain. The germline V gene encodes CDR1 MDHEN and CDR2 SYDVKM. Trimming removed 5 bases at V and 0 bases at J, with 4 bases between. This CDR3 is 12 amino acids long. The chain's CDR3 is CASSLMNTEAFF. CDR3 DNA sequence: TGTGCCAGCAGTCTTATGAACACTGAAGCTTTCTTT. The whole variable domain, filled in from reference TRBV28 and TRBJ1-1, reads DVKVTQSSRYLVKRTGEKVFLECVQDMDHENMFWYRQDPGLGLRLIYFSYDVKMKEKGDIPEGYSVSREKKERFSLILESASTNQTSMYLCASSLMNTEAFFGQGTRLTVV.

In this sample, this clone turned up once. DNA for the CDR3: TGTGCCAGCAGCTCCCCCCGGGACAGGGGGCCCTCTGGCTATGGCTACACCTTC. It encodes CASSSPRDRGPSGYGYTF. This sequence joins TRBV7-9 and TRBJ1-2; 12 bases align to TRBD1. The CDR3 consists of 18 residues. CDR1 is SEHNR, CDR2 FQNEAQ, per germline (reference sequence). The V gene end was trimmed by 4 bases and the J gene end by 4 bases; junction bases not matched to a gene: 13.

The chain uses TRBV7-9 and TRBJ1-6, with 7 bases identical to TRBD1. This CDR3 is 13 amino acids long. Germline V CDR1 and CDR2: SEHNR, FQNEAQ (reference sequence). V lost 2 bases and J lost 10; bases outside the gene matches: 2. CDR3 sequence reads: CASSLPGGSPLHF. In nucleotides, the CDR3 is TGTGCCAGCAGCTTACCAGGGGGATCACCCCTCCACTTT.

The V and J genes are TRBV27 and TRBJ2-7; D may be TRBD2 (5 bases). Germline V gene sequence: CDR1 MNHEY, CDR2 SMNVEV (reference sequence). V lost 4 bases to trimming and J lost 7 bases, with 17 bases between them. CDR3 length: 14 residues. The CDR3: CASSSITGSREQYF. DNA of the CDR3: TGTGCCAGCAGTTCGATTACGGGGTCGAGGGAGCAGTACTTC.

The chain is built from TRBV12-3 or TRBV12-4 and TRBJ2-3; D unresolved. The CDR3 totals 12 residues. The V end lost 6 bases, the J end lost 13 bases, and 17 bases lay between the germline ends. The CDR3 protein is CASSPFGVIEYF. Here the CDR3 DNA reads TGTGCCAGCAGCCCTTTTGGGGTGATCGAGTATTTT.

The chain links TRBV9 to TRBJ2-3; 8 bases align to TRBD2. The length of the CDR3 is 16 residues. CDR1 is SGDLS, CDR2 YYNGEE, per germline. V dropped 4 bases and J dropped 0; count of bases not matched to a gene: 7. Here the CDR3 reads CASSPRGGASTDTQYF. The CDR3 region has the DNA TGTGCCAGCAGCCCCCGGGGGGGGGCTAGCACAGATACGCAGTATTTT.

The chain uses TRBV6-5 and TRBJ1-5, with TRBD1 as a possible D gene (5 bases). From germline, CDR1 is MNHEY and CDR2 SVGAGI. V lost 5 bases, J lost 3 bases, and 8 bases lay in between. This CDR3 has 13 amino acids. DNA of the CDR3: TGTGCCAGCAGTAAACAGGTCAATCAGCCCCAGCATTTT. It translates to CASSKQVNQPQHF.